One T cell receptor beta chain is described in this entry. Its specificity is not known. CDR1 SEHNR and CDR2 FQNEAQ come from the germline V gene (reference sequence). V lost 8 bases and J 2 bases, leaving 15 bases between the germline ends. This CDR3 region has 14 residues. Positive CCR7 selection of CD45RO-negative cells yielded the naive CD8 cells, and terminally differentiated effector memory CD45RA+ cells were excluded. This specimen comes from a study of shared clonotypes between healthy human individuals. General study results and limits: Larger richness was generally estimated for naive than memory subsets. The authors sampled blood alone, and tissue repertoires likely differ.

Source study methods: ImmunoSEQ output lacked quality scores and full-length reads, limiting matched filtering. The protocol was immunoSEQ multiplex PCR, while the TCRdb copy is restricted to in-frame clones and leaves out a portion. V and J calls and clone size are as listed in that table; D and trimming were resolved from the DNA. The sample has around 650,000 clones, 95% to 96% seen once. The sequence was collected from a woman in her 30s in good health. This sequence joins TRBV7-9 and TRBJ1-1; the D gene is possibly TRBD1 (6 bases). Material for sequencing was naive CD8+ T cells sorted from blood. The CDR3 loop is CASCTGQTNTEAFF. The CDR3 nucleotides are TGTGCCAGCTGCACGGGACAAACCAACACTGAAGCTTTCTTT.